The present T cell receptor (beta chain) was sequenced within a study of cytotoxic CD8 clonotypes in ibrutinib-treated CLL. Study details: Among responders, about 24 were partial and 2 complete; after median approximately 68 months, approximately 15 stayed remitted and around twelve progressed. Study results and limitations: A rise in clonality was seen at ibrutinib response, and a fall back toward baseline was seen at progression.

Some clones are missing from TCRdb's copy, which holds only in-frame ones; the method was immunoSEQ multiplex PCR. In the table there are some 50,000 clones, 55% to 65% of which are singletons. This clone was recorded many times. Its antigen is not identified. CDR1 is SGHDT, CDR2 YYEEEE, per germline. The CDR3 consists of 16 residues. The V gene end was trimmed by 3 bases and the J gene end by 3 bases; junction bases not matched to a gene: 6. The V and J genes are TRBV5-6 and TRBJ1-4, with TRBD1 matching 9 bases. This material consisted of PBMCs, taken after 24 months of ibrutinib treatment. The receptor's source is a human donor with chronic lymphocytic leukemia. The CDR3 region is CASSWRGTGSNEKLFF. In DNA form, the CDR3 reads TGTGCCAGCAGCTGGAGGGGGACAGGGTCTAATGAAAAACTGTTTTTT.